These 9 T cell receptor beta chains originate from one sample sequenced in a study of OX40 agonist ivuxolimab in advanced cancers. Library preparation used the immunoSEQ multiplex PCR assay. In TCRdb, the immuneACCESS table is reduced to in-frame sequences with V and J assigned. These tables do not hold every clone; where another copy was compared, an unresolved V gene accounts for under half, and the others remain unexplained. Present in this sample are 77,000 or so clones, about 90% of which were seen just once. In total, the top ten clones hold roughly 9.6% of the sample. The sequencing here drew on CD4+ or CD8+ T cells sorted from blood, taken in a trial of the OX40 agonist ivuxolimab. The receptors derive from an adult with an advanced solid tumor such as melanoma, head and neck, liver or kidney cancer.

This clone appeared a single time. CDR3 loop: CASSFPPPLNTEAFF. The CDR3 DNA sequence: TGTGCCAGCAGCTTTCCCCCTCCTTTGAACACTGAAGCTTTCTTT. V usage is TRBV11-2 and J usage is TRBJ1-1; unclear D gene. This CDR3 has 15 amino acids. Germline lookup yields CDR1 SGHAT and CDR2 FQNNGV. V gave up 3 bases and J gave up 0 bases, with 11 bases separating them. The full variable domain, its missing parts supplied by reference TRBV11-2 and TRBJ1-1, is EAGVAQSPRYKIIEKRQSVAFWCNPISGHATLYWYQQILGQGPKLLIQFQNNGVVDDSQLPKDRFSAERLKGVDSTLKIQPAKLEDSAVYLCASSFPPPLNTEAFFGQGTRLTVV.

The chain employs TRBV7-9 and TRBJ2-7, with a possible D match to TRBD1 (5 bases). The CDR3 loop spans 15 amino acids. Germline V gene sequence: CDR1 SEHNR, CDR2 FQNEAQ (reference sequence). V was trimmed by 7 bases and J by 6 bases, leaving 22 bases between them. CDR3 in amino acids: CASIPLQGPVAEQYF. The CDR3 nucleotides are TGTGCCAGCATCCCGCTGCAGGGCCCAGTCGCCGAGCAGTACTTC.

This sequence joins TRBV4-1 and TRBJ1-5, with D perhaps matching TRBD1 (6 bases). V lost 1 base and J lost 1, with 11 bases in between. The CDR3 is made up of 16 amino acids. Germline V gives CDR1 MGHRA, CDR2 YSYEKL. CDR3 residues: CASSQVGGQSNQPQHF. For the CDR3, the DNA is TGCGCCAGCAGCCAAGTGGGGGGGCAGAGCAATCAGCCCCAGCATTTT.

V is TRBV7-9 and J is TRBJ2-7; the match to TRBD1 covers 7 bases. This CDR3 has 12 residues. V trimming: 5 bases; J trimming: 7 bases; junction bases outside the gene matches: 5. CDR1 is SEHNR and CDR2 is FQNEAQ in the germline V gene (reference sequence). CDR3 residues: CASSQTGVEQYF. The CDR3 DNA sequence: TGTGCCAGCAGCCAAACAGGGGTAGAGCAGTACTTC. The full variable domain, rest sourced from reference TRBV7-9 and TRBJ2-7, is DTGVSQNPRHKITKRGQNVTFRCDPISEHNRLYWYRQTLGQGPEFLTYFQNEAQLEKSRLLSDRFSAERPKGSFSTLEIQRTEQGDSAMYLCASSQTGVEQYFGPGTRLTVT.

This chain uses TRBV5-4 with TRBJ2-7; D perhaps matches TRBD1 (5 bases). The CDR3 covers 14 residues. With 0 bases removed from V and 3 bases from J, the gap between germline ends came to 10 bases. Looked up from germline, CDR1 is SGHNT and CDR2 is YYREEE (reference sequence). In DNA, the CDR3 is TGTGCCAGCAGCTTGGTCGGTCAGGGCTACGAGCAGTACTTC. It yields the protein CASSLVGQGYEQYF.

The V and J genes are TRBV11-2 and TRBJ2-1; 9 bases align to TRBD2. V shed 0 bases and J 2 bases; nucleotides not matched to a gene: 5. Germline V gives CDR1 SGHAT, CDR2 FQNNGV. The CDR3 is made up of 17 amino acids. The CDR3 bases are TGTGCCAGCAGCTTAGATCGCGGGGGGGGCCCCTACAATGAGCAGTTCTTC. Translation gives CASSLDRGGGPYNEQFF.

The rearrangement links TRBV2 to TRBJ2-5; D possibly corresponds to TRBD1 (7 bases). This CDR3 is built from 14 residues. Trimming cost V 6 bases and J 2 bases, with 13 bases left between them. Germline CDR1 is SNHLY and CDR2 is FYNNEI. The CDR3 nucleotides read TGTGCCAGCAGGGATCAGGGGGGTCAAGAGACCCAGTACTTC. Translating it yields CASRDQGGQETQYF.

With respect to this clone: The same CDR3 can be traced to other DNA sequences in this sample. This chain uses TRBV4-3 with TRBJ1-2; D perhaps matches TRBD1 (6 bases). The CDR3 length is 13 residues. Trimming cost V 1 base and J 5 bases, with 8 bases left between them. Per the germline V gene, CDR1 is LGHNA and CDR2 is YSLEER. In DNA form, the CDR3 reads TGCGCCAGCAGCCAAGGAGGGGGGTATGGCTACACCTTC. It yields the protein CASSQGGGYGYTF.

The chain combines TRBV6-1 with TRBJ2-2, with 8 bases fitting TRBD1. After removal of 6 bases from V and 6 bases from J, the junction contained 0 bases not matched to a gene. Germline assignment: CDR1 MNHNS and CDR2 SASEGT. The CDR3 sequence is 12 residues long. The CDR3 region has the DNA TGTGCCAGCAGCAGGGGGCCCGGGGAGCTGTTTTTT. Its protein product is CASSRGPGELFF.